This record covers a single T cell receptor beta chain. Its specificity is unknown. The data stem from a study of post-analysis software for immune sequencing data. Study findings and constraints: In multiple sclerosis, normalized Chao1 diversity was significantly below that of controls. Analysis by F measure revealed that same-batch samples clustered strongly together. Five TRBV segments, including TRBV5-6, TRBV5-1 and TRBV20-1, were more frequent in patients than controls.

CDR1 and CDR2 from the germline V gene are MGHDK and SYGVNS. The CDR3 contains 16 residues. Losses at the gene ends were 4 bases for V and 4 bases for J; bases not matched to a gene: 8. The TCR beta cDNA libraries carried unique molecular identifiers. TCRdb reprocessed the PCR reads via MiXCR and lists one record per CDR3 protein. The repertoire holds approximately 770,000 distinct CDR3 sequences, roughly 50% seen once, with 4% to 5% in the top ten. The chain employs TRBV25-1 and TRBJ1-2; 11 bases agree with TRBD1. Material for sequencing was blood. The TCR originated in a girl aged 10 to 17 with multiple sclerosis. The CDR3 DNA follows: TGTGCCAGCAGTGGAGGACAGGGGGCGCGATTCTATGGCTACACCTTC. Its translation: CASSGGQGARFYGYTF.